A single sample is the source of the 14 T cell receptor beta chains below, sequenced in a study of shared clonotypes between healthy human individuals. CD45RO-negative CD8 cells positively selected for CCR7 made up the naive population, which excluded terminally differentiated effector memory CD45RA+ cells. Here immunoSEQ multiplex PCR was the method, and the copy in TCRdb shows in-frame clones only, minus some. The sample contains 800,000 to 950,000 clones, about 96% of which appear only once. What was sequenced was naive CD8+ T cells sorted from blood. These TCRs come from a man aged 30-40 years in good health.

CDR3 loop: CASSIWPGALNTEAFF. CDR3 DNA: TGTGCCAGTAGTATCTGGCCAGGGGCCCTGAACACTGAAGCTTTCTTT. The rearrangement links TRBV19 to TRBJ1-1, with a possible D match to TRBD1 (6 bases). Germline V gene data show CDR1 as LNHDA and CDR2 as SQIVND (reference sequence). The V end was cut by 3 bases, the J end by 0 bases, with 14 bases between. CDR3 length: 16 residues.

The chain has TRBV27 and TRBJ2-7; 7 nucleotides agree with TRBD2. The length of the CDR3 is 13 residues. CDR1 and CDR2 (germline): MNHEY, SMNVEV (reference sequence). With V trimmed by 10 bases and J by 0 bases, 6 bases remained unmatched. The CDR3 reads CATLGGPSYEQYF. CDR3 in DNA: TGTGCCACCCTGGGAGGGCCCTCCTACGAGCAGTACTTC.

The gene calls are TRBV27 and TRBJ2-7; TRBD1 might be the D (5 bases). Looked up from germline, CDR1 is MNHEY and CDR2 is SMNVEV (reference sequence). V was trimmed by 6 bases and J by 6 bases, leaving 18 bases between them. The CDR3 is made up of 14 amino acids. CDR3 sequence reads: CASSPRTPSIEQYF. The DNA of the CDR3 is TGTGCCAGCAGCCCCCGGACACCGTCTATCGAGCAGTACTTC.

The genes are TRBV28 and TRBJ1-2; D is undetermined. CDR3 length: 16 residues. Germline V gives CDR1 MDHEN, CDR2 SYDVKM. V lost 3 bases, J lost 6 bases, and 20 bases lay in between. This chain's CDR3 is CASSFVRDGRYDGYTF. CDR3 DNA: TGTGCCAGCAGTTTCGTAAGGGATGGACGTTACGATGGCTACACCTTC.

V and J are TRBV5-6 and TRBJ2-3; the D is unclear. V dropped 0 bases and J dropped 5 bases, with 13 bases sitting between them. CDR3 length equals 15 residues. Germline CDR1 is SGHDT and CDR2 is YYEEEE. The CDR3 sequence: CASSLGFPDVDTQYF. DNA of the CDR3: TGTGCCAGCAGCTTGGGCTTTCCGGACGTAGATACGCAGTATTTT.

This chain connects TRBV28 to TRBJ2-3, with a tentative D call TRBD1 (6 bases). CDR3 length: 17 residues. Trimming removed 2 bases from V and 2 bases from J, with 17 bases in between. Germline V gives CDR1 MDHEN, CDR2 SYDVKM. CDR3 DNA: TGTGCCAGCAGTTTACCCTGGGGGCAGGGGCTCACAGATACGCAGTATTTT. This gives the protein CASSLPWGQGLTDTQYF.

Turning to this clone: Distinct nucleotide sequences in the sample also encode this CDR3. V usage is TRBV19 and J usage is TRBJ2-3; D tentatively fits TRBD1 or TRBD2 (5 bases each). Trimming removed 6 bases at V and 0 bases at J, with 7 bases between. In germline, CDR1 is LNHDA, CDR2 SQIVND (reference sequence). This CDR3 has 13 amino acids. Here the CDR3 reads CASSGTSTDTQYF. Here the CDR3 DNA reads TGTGCCAGTAGCGGGACCAGCACAGATACGCAGTATTTT. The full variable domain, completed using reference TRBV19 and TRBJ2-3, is DGGITQSPKYLFRKEGQNVTLSCEQNLNHDAMYWYRQDPGQGLRLIYYSQIVNDFQKGDIAEGYSVSREKKESFPLTVTSAQKNPTAFYLCASSGTSTDTQYFGPGTRLTVL.

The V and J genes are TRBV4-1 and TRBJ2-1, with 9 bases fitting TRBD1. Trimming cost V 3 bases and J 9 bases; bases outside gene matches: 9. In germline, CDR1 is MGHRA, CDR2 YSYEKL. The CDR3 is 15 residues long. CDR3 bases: TGCGCCAGCAGCCAGGGACAGGGTCCCCCCTCTGAGCAGTTCTTC. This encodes CASSQGQGPPSEQFF.

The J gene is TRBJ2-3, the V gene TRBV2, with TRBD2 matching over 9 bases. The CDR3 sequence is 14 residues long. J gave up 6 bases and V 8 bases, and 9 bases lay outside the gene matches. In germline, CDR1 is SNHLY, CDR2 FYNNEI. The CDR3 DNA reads TGTGCCAGCCTTAGCGGGAGTTCGTCGGATACGCAGTATTTT. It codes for CASLSGSSSDTQYF.

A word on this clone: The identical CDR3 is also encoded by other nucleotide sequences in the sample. The DNA of the CDR3 is TGTGCCAGCAGCTCCCGGGACAGCTCCTACGAGCAGTACTTC. This codes for CASSSRDSSYEQYF. V is TRBV7-9 and J is TRBJ2-7; 7 bases are a match to TRBD1. J lost 0 bases, V lost 4 bases, and 3 bases had no gene match. The CDR3 runs to 14 residues. Germline-derived CDR1 and CDR2 are SEHNR and FQNEAQ (reference sequence).

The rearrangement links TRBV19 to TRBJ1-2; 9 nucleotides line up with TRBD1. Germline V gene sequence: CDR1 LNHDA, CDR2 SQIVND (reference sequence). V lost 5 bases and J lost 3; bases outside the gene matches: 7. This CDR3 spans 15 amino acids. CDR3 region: CASSARTGEHYGYTF. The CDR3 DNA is TGTGCCAGTAGTGCCCGGACAGGGGAGCACTATGGCTACACCTTC.

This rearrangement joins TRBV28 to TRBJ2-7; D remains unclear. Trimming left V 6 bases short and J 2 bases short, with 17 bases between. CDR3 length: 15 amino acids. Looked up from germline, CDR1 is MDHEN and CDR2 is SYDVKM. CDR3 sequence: CASSTDSFVPYEQYF. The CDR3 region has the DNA TGTGCCAGCAGCACAGATAGTTTCGTCCCCTACGAGCAGTACTTC.

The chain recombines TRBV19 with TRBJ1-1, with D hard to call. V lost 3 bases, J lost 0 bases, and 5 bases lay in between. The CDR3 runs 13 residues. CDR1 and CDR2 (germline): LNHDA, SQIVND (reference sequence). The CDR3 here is CASSIAVNTEAFF. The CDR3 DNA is TGTGCCAGTAGTATTGCGGTGAACACTGAAGCTTTCTTT.

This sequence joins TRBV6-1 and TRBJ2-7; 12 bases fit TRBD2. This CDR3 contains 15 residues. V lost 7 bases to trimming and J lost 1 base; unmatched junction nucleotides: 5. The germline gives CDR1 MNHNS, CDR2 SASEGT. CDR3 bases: TGTGCCAGCACTCCAGGACTAGCGGGATCCTACGAGCAGTACTTC. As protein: CASTPGLAGSYEQYF.